The 10 T cell receptor beta chains in this list originate from one sample, sequenced in a study of Ad26.COV2.S vaccination and SARS-CoV-2 variants. Treatment given: some 20 received Ad26.COV2.S at low or high dose, single or two shots; several received placebo; per-sample allocation not given. Day 63 after the first injection of vaccine or placebo was the sampling time. Sequenced by immunoSEQ multiplex PCR; TCRdb stores in-frame clones only, minus some. The sample consists of hundreds of thousands of clones, 80% to 95% of them appearing once. The sequencing here drew on peripheral blood, taken in a trial of Ad26.COV2.S vaccine versus placebo. The receptors here all came from a person aged 18-65 years who received the Ad26.COV2.S COVID-19 vaccine or a placebo.

In nucleotides, the CDR3 is TGTGCCACCAGCAGCCCAGGTGTTAGTGGCTACACCTTC. Its protein product is CATSSPGVSGYTF. The chain combines TRBV15 with TRBJ1-2; no definite D call. Per the germline V gene, CDR1 is LNHNV and CDR2 is YYDKDF (reference sequence). The CDR3 length is 13 residues. V dropped 3 bases and J dropped 7 bases, with 12 bases sitting between them.

The CDR3 region is CASSETGGTEAFF. The CDR3 coding sequence is TGCGCCAGCAGCGAAACAGGGGGCACTGAAGCTTTCTTT. The chain carries TRBV10-1 and TRBJ1-1; 8 bases are shared with TRBD1. CDR3 size: 13 residues. Germline trimming cut 6 bases from V and 4 bases from J; bases unmatched to any gene: 4. In germline, CDR1 is WNHNN, CDR2 SYGVQD (reference sequence).

This rearrangement joins TRBV19 to TRBJ1-1; D unclear. Trimming removed 7 bases at V and 1 base at J, with 10 bases between. Germline V lookup: CDR1 LNHDA, CDR2 SQIVND (reference sequence). The CDR3 is 13 residues long. CDR3 protein: CASITRGNTEAFF. CDR3 nucleotide sequence: TGTGCCAGTATCACTAGAGGGAACACTGAAGCTTTCTTT.

The chain uses TRBV10-1 and TRBJ2-7; 8 nucleotides align to TRBD2. V trimming: 0 bases; J trimming: 4 bases; junction bases outside the gene matches: 8. This CDR3 region has 16 residues. Per germline, CDR1 WNHNN and CDR2 SYGVQD (reference sequence). The CDR3 DNA sequence: TGCGCCAGCAGTGAGTCGGTGCGGGGGGCAAAGTACGAGCAGTACTTC. This encodes CASSESVRGAKYEQYF.

This sequence joins TRBV5-1 and TRBJ1-2; no reliable D call. The CDR3 has 13 amino acids. Per germline, CDR1 SGHRS and CDR2 YFSETQ. Trimming shortened V by 0 bases and J by 6 bases, and 9 bases separated the two germline ends. The CDR3 sequence: CASSLGGGHGYTF. The CDR3 bases are TGCGCCAGCAGCTTGGGGGGTGGCCATGGCTACACCTTC.

The chain uses TRBV18 and TRBJ2-2, with TRBD1 identical over 8 bases. This CDR3 has 15 residues. V dropped 8 bases and J dropped 1; count of bases not matched to a gene: 6. Germline V CDR1 and CDR2: KGHSH, LQKENI. CDR3 loop: CASPSGTGNTGELFF. CDR3 nucleotides: TGTGCCAGCCCGTCCGGGACAGGGAACACCGGGGAGCTGTTTTTT. Full variable domain (missing parts from reference TRBV18 and TRBJ2-2): NAGVMQNPRHLVRRRGQEARLRCSPMKGHSHVYWYRQLPEEGLKFMVYLQKENIIDESGMPKERFSAEFPKEGPSILRIQQVVRGDSAAYFCASPSGTGNTGELFFGEGSRLTVL.

The chain couples TRBV28 to TRBJ2-2; tentatively, D is TRBD1 (5 bases). The CDR3 consists of 12 residues. V gave up 7 bases and J gave up 4 bases, with 7 bases separating them. Germline CDR1 MDHEN, CDR2 SYDVKM. The DNA for the CDR3 is TGTGCCAGCAAGGGGTTCACCGGGGAGCTGTTTTTT. It translates to CASKGFTGELFF.

The V call is TRBV4-1, the J call TRBJ2-7, with no clear D. V lost 1 base and J lost 5, with 27 bases in between. This CDR3 comprises 19 residues. Germline CDR1 and CDR2: MGHRA and YSYEKL. The CDR3 DNA reads TGCGCCAGCAGCCAAGTTATGTCCGGGCGGTACGGCAGTACCCACGAGCAGTACTTC. Translation gives CASSQVMSGRYGSTHEQYF.

V and J are TRBV7-6 and TRBJ2-7; D possibly uses TRBD1 or TRBD2 (5 bases each). This CDR3 spans 15 amino acids. Trimming removed 6 bases at V and 6 bases at J, with 21 bases between. Germline CDR1 SGHVS, CDR2 FNYEAQ. The CDR3 region has the DNA TGTGCCAGCAGATCTCGCCGGGACGCCCGGGGCGAGCAGTACTTC. This sequence encodes CASRSRRDARGEQYF.

The chain has TRBV19 and TRBJ2-7; tentatively, D is TRBD1 (5 bases). This CDR3 contains 14 residues. Trimming took off 1 base at V and 0 bases at J, with 7 bases between the two ends. Germline CDR1 LNHDA, CDR2 SQIVND (reference sequence). CDR3 in amino acids: CASSIGGLSYEQYF. DNA of the CDR3: TGTGCCAGTAGTATAGGGGGCCTCTCCTACGAGCAGTACTTC.